This T cell receptor beta chain derives from a study of technical replicates of blood from several donors. Germline trimming cut 4 bases from V and 0 bases from J; bases unmatched to any gene: 2. This CDR3 region has 14 residues. The germline CDR1 and CDR2 sequences are SGDLS and YYNGEE. Of note for this clone: This may arise from a read error, as a much more abundant clone is one base away.

Sequencing was performed with immunoSEQ multiplex PCR; in TCRdb, only in-frame clones are kept and a portion is missing. The sample consists of roughly 90,000 clones, 90% to 96% of them appearing once. The receptor's source is a human donor in good health. Sequenced: T cells isolated from PBMCs. The chain is built from TRBV9 and TRBJ2-3; TRBD2 matches at 7 bases. CDR3 amino acids: CASSISGSTDTQYF. The CDR3 bases are TGTGCCAGCAGCATTAGCGGGAGCACAGATACGCAGTATTTT.